These 20 T cell receptor beta chains share one sample of origin, sequenced in a study of blood T cell repertoires in COVID-19. Measured with immunoSEQ multiplex PCR; TCRdb has only the in-frame clones, and not every one. Of more than 150,000 clones in the sample, about 80% are singletons; the top ten hold less than 30%. Sequenced sample: peripheral blood. The origin of the receptors is a woman between 65 and 79 years old with acute or convalescent COVID-19.

The rearrangement uses TRBV4-1 and TRBJ2-7; TRBD2 might be the D (5 bases). The CDR3 runs 14 residues. Germline V gene data show CDR1 as MGHRA and CDR2 as YSYEKL. V was pared by 1 base and J by 3 bases, with 10 bases between. CDR3 bases: TGCGCCAGCAGCCAAGCCACGGGGAGCTACGAGCAGTACTTC. Amino acids: CASSQATGSYEQYF.

This clone has more than one count but fewer than ten. The chain links TRBV7-9 to TRBJ2-1; TRBD1 matches at 9 bases. V lost 5 bases and J lost 1; bases outside the gene matches: 18. CDR1 is SEHNR, CDR2 FQNEAQ, per germline (reference sequence). The CDR3 loop spans 20 amino acids. For the CDR3, the DNA is TGTGCCAGCAGCACCCTCCCCCACGGACAGGGGTTGGGGTCCTACAATGAGCAGTTCTTC. Its translation is CASSTLPHGQGLGSYNEQFF.

A single count supports this clone. V usage is TRBV29-1 and J usage is TRBJ1-1, with D perhaps TRBD1 (6 bases). Germline V gives CDR1 SQVTM, CDR2 ANQGSEA. The CDR3 consists of 14 residues. Trimming removed 7 bases from V and 4 bases from J, with 19 bases in between. CDR3 region: CSADPRTVGTEAFF. The CDR3 DNA follows: TGCAGCGCCGACCCTCGGACAGTGGGCACTGAAGCTTTCTTT. The full variable domain, in which reference TRBV29-1 and TRBJ1-1 provide the parts outside the CDR3, is SAVISQKPSRDICQRGTSLTIQCQVDSQVTMMFWYRQQPGQSLTLIATANQGSEATYESGFVIDKFPISRPNLTFSTLTVSNMSPEDSSIYLCSADPRTVGTEAFFGQGTRLTVV.

The chain uses TRBV9 and TRBJ2-1; unclear D gene. Germline CDR1 and CDR2: SGDLS and YYNGEE. The V end lost 0 bases, the J end lost 6 bases, and 7 bases lay between the germline ends. The CDR3 sequence is 13 residues long. The CDR3 DNA is TGTGCCAGCAGCGTAGACCCCGGCAATGAGCAGTTCTTC. Its protein is CASSVDPGNEQFF.

J is TRBJ2-7 and V is TRBV5-6; weak D call: TRBD1 (6 bases). Germline CDR1 and CDR2: SGHDT and YYEEEE. The CDR3 totals 14 residues. V dropped 3 bases and J dropped 4 bases, with 14 bases sitting between them. In DNA, the CDR3 is TGTGCCAGCAGCTCCGGACAGCCCTATTACGAGCAGTACTTC. Its protein product is CASSSGQPYYEQYF. Supplemented by reference TRBV5-6 and TRBJ2-7, the full variable domain reads DAGVTQSPTHLIKTRGQQVTLRCSPKSGHDTVSWYQQALGQGPQFIFQYYEEEERQRGNFPDRFSGHQFPNYSSELNVNALLLGDSALYLCASSSGQPYYEQYFGPGTRLTVT.

The chain carries TRBV7-9 and TRBJ1-2; D uncertain. CDR3 size: 13 residues. CDR1 and CDR2 (germline): SEHNR, FQNEAQ (reference sequence). Trimming cost V 1 base and J 4 bases, with 7 bases left between them. The CDR3 coding sequence is TGTGCCAGCAGCTTAGGCGGAGCCTATGGCTACACCTTC. Translated: CASSLGGAYGYTF.

V and J are TRBV5-4 and TRBJ2-7, with 9 bases matching TRBD1. Germline V gives CDR1 SGHNT, CDR2 YYREEE (reference sequence). V gave up 3 bases and J gave up 6 bases; unmatched junction bases: 10. This CDR3 is 15 amino acids long. The DNA for the CDR3 is TGTGCCAGCAGCTCCGGGACAGGGCCGTTTGGCGAGCAGTACTTC. Translation: CASSSGTGPFGEQYF.

CDR3 in DNA: TGTGCCAGCTCACCAGAGACAGGGGGTACCTACGAGCAGTACTTC. The encoded protein is CASSPETGGTYEQYF. The rearrangement links TRBV18 to TRBJ2-7; 9 nucleotides align to TRBD1. V lost 2 bases and J lost 2; bases outside the gene matches: 4. The germline gives CDR1 KGHSH, CDR2 LQKENI. The CDR3 totals 15 residues. Full variable domain (outside the CDR3, taken from reference TRBV18 and TRBJ2-7): NAGVMQNPRHLVRRRGQEARLRCSPMKGHSHVYWYRQLPEEGLKFMVYLQKENIIDESGMPKERFSAEFPKEGPSILRIQQVVRGDSAAYFCASSPETGGTYEQYFGPGTRLTVT.

V and J are TRBV24-1 and TRBJ2-3; D is unresolved. Trimming removed 3 bases at V and 0 bases at J, with 15 bases between. CDR1 KGHDR and CDR2 SFDVKD come from the germline V gene. This CDR3 spans 17 amino acids. CDR3 sequence: CATSDNADLVSTDTQYF. The CDR3 nucleotides are TGTGCCACCAGTGATAACGCCGATCTAGTTAGCACAGATACGCAGTATTTT.

This chain uses TRBV5-6 with TRBJ2-5; 8 bases align to TRBD1. Germline CDR1 and CDR2: SGHDT and YYEEEE. The CDR3 spans 16 residues. Trimming cost V 4 bases and J 0 bases; bases outside gene matches: 8. CDR3 coding DNA: TGTGCCAGCAGCCAAGGGACAGGAGAGTACCAAGAGACCCAGTACTTC. This gives the protein CASSQGTGEYQETQYF.

The chain joins TRBV30 to TRBJ1-1, with TRBD1 as a possible D gene (6 bases). The CDR3 sequence is 11 residues long. Between the trimmed V and J ends, which lost 2 bases and 12 bases, there was a span of 13 bases. Germline-derived CDR1 and CDR2 are GTSNPN and SVGIG (reference sequence). The CDR3 nucleotides read TGTGCCTGGAGTCCTAGGACAGAAACTTTCTTT. Translation: CAWSPRTETFF.

The rearrangement links TRBV6-2 or TRBV6-3 to TRBJ2-1; tentative D call: TRBD2 (5 bases). V was shortened by 0 bases and J by 10 bases, with 13 bases between the two germline ends. There are 14 residues in the CDR3. The germline CDR1 and CDR2 sequences are MNHEY and SVGEGT. The DNA for the CDR3 is TGTGCCAGCAGTTACTCAGAGGGCGCAGGCGAGCAGTTCTTC. Translated, it gives CASSYSEGAGEQFF.

The chain links TRBV28 to TRBJ2-6, with 7 bases aligning to TRBD1. Germline V gene lookup returns CDR1 MDHEN and CDR2 SYDVKM. Trimming cost V 7 bases and J 2 bases; bases outside gene matches: 14. The CDR3 sequence is 18 residues long. CDR3 nucleotides: TGTGCCAGCAACACTCGAGGGCAGGGGGTCACTGGGGCCAACGTCCTGACTTTC. This gives the protein CASNTRGQGVTGANVLTF.

This chain joins TRBV11-2 and TRBJ2-2, with D possibly being TRBD1 (5 bases). With 2 bases removed from V and 3 bases from J, the gap between germline ends came to 10 bases. Germline V gene lookup returns CDR1 SGHAT and CDR2 FQNNGV. The CDR3 runs 15 residues. The DNA for the CDR3 is TGTGCCAGCAGCTTACAGGGCTTTTACACCGGGGAGCTGTTTTTT. Its translation is CASSLQGFYTGELFF.

This clone was recorded only once. The V gene is TRBV29-1, the J gene TRBJ1-2; TRBD1 matches 7 bases. The CDR3 covers 13 residues. CDR1 is SQVTM and CDR2 is ANQGSEA in the germline V gene. Trimming at V came to 5 bases and at J to 8 bases, leaving 11 bases not matched to a gene. The CDR3 protein is CSVLSSGTDGYTF. The DNA for the CDR3 is TGCAGCGTTCTTTCCTCAGGGACAGACGGCTACACCTTC.

The V call is TRBV27, the J call TRBJ1-6; maybe TRBD1 (6 bases). Trimming removed 2 bases at V and 0 bases at J, with 17 bases between. The CDR3 is 19 amino acids. Germline assignment: CDR1 MNHEY and CDR2 SMNVEV (reference sequence). CDR3 residues: CASSLTSYDRSSYNSPLHF. The CDR3 region has the DNA TGTGCCAGCAGTTTAACTTCTTATGACAGGAGCTCCTATAATTCACCCCTCCACTTT.

As DNA, the CDR3 is TGTGCCATCAGTGAGTCGAGGGCTGCGGGAGAGACCCAGTACTTC. Amino acid sequence: CAISESRAAGETQYF. The V call is TRBV10-3, the J call TRBJ2-5, with D perhaps TRBD2 (5 bases). V dropped 0 bases and J dropped 4 bases, with 12 bases sitting between them. CDR1 is ENHRY and CDR2 is SYGVKD in the germline V gene. CDR3 length equals 15 residues.

The chain links TRBV2 to TRBJ1-4; 8 bases line up with TRBD1. Germline assignment: CDR1 SNHLY and CDR2 FYNNEI. This CDR3 is 14 amino acids long. The junction had 3 bases not matched to a gene; V was cut back by 3 bases and J by 6 bases. CDR3 sequence: CASSDRGRDEKLFF. CDR3 nucleotides: TGTGCCAGCAGTGACAGGGGGCGAGATGAAAAACTGTTTTTT.

This clone showed up just a few times. The V and J genes are TRBV23-1 and TRBJ1-5; D may be TRBD1 (6 bases). TRBV23-1 is assigned to the ORF class and has an uncertain function. Trimming stripped 8 bases from V and 4 bases from J, with 18 bases between. The CDR3 extends over 15 amino acids. The CDR3 loop reads CASRPLGAGNQPQHF. The DNA for the CDR3 is TGCGCCAGCCGTCCGTTGGGGGCTGGGAATCAGCCCCAGCATTTT.

In its sample, this clone was seen once. V gene TRBV5-1 combines with J gene TRBJ1-5; no clear D. The CDR3 consists of 15 residues. The V gene lost 1 base and the J gene lost 0 bases, with 8 bases spanning the gap. CDR1 is SGHRS and CDR2 is YFSETQ in the germline V gene. CDR3 in DNA: TGCGCCAGCAGCTTGCGGGGTTATAGCAATCAGCCCCAGCATTTT. It is translated as CASSLRGYSNQPQHF.